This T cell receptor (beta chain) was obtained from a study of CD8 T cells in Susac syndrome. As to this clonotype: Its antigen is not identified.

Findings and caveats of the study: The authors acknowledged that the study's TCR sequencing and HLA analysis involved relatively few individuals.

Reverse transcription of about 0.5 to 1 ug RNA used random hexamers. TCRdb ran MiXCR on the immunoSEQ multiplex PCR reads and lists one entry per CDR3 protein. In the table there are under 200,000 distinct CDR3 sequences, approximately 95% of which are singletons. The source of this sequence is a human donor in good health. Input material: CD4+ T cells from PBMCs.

The CDR3 nucleotides read TGCAGCGTTCTTAAGACTAGCGGGCACACTTACAATGAGCAGTTCTTC. Translated, it gives CSVLKTSGHTYNEQFF. The genes are TRBV29-1 and TRBJ2-1, with TRBD2 matching 10 bases. CDR1 is SQVTM, CDR2 ANQGSEA, per germline. J was trimmed by 4 bases and V by 5 bases; bases with no gene match: 11. The CDR3 contains 16 residues.